The 32 T cell receptor beta chains given below trace back to one sample, sequenced in a study of blood T cell repertoires in COVID-19. Assay: immunoSEQ multiplex PCR; the TCRdb copy retains only in-frame clones and omits some. The repertoire holds 210,000 or so clones, with about 77% as singletons. Sequences were obtained from peripheral blood. The receptors were sampled from a woman aged 80 or over with active or convalescent COVID-19.

The rearrangement uses TRBV3-1 (or the pseudogene TRBV3-2) and TRBJ1-3; 8 bases line up with TRBD1. CDR3 length: 14 residues. Germline CDR1 and CDR2: LGHDT and YNNKEL (reference sequence). The V segment lost 7 bases and the J segment 9 bases; nucleotides outside the gene matches: 11. The CDR3 loop is CASNPGGEVSTIYF. The CDR3 nucleotides read TGTGCCAGCAACCCAGGGGGCGAAGTAAGCACCATATATTTT.

This chain joins TRBV28 and TRBJ1-2; 7 bases are a match to TRBD1. The CDR3 is made up of 13 amino acids. Looked up from germline, CDR1 is MDHEN and CDR2 is SYDVKM. The V and J ends lost 7 bases and 6 bases, in that order; junction bases with no gene match: 8. CDR3 sequence reads: CASTKRQGDGYTF. In nucleotides, the CDR3 is TGTGCCAGCACCAAACGACAGGGCGATGGCTACACCTTC.

For the CDR3, the DNA is TGTGCCAGCAGCTTGACCCAATCACAAGATACGCAGTATTTT. This codes for CASSLTQSQDTQYF. The rearrangement links TRBV5-4 to TRBJ2-3; D uncertain. Germline V gene lookup returns CDR1 SGHNT and CDR2 YYREEE (reference sequence). The CDR3 runs 14 residues. V lost 1 base to trimming and J lost 5 bases, with 11 bases between them.

This chain uses TRBV3-1 (or the pseudogene TRBV3-2) with TRBJ2-7, with TRBD2 identical over 8 bases. The CDR3 runs to 14 residues. CDR1 and CDR2 (germline): LGHDT, YNNKEL (reference sequence). The junction had 5 bases not matched to a gene; V was cut back by 2 bases and J by 5 bases. The CDR3 region has the DNA TGTGCCAGCAGCCAATCCGGGGGGGACCACGAGCAGTACTTC. Residues: CASSQSGGDHEQYF.

The V and J genes are TRBV4-2 and TRBJ1-5; TRBD1 agrees at 10 bases. From germline, CDR1 is LGHNA and CDR2 YNFKEQ. There are 19 residues in the CDR3. V gave up 0 bases and J gave up 2 bases; unmatched junction bases: 10. The CDR3 sequence is CASSQEGRTGGWGNQPQHF. The CDR3 bases are TGTGCCAGCAGCCAAGAAGGCCGGACAGGGGGGTGGGGCAATCAGCCCCAGCATTTT.

This clone was recorded only once. The gene calls are TRBV7-2 and TRBJ2-1, with 9 positions matching TRBD2. The trim removed 3 bases at V and 3 bases at J, leaving 3 bases unmatched. Germline V lookup: CDR1 SGHTA, CDR2 FQGNSA. The CDR3 consists of 15 residues. The CDR3: CASSLGGGVYNEQFF. CDR3 bases: TGTGCCAGCAGCTTGGGCGGGGGGGTCTACAATGAGCAGTTCTTC. The full variable domain, with the rest looked up from reference TRBV7-2 and TRBJ2-1, is GAGVSQSPSNKVTEKGKDVELRCDPISGHTALYWYRQSLGQGLEFLIYFQGNSAPDKSGLPSDRFSAERTGGSVSTLTIQRTQQEDSAVYLCASSLGGGVYNEQFFGPGTRLTVL.

This chain links TRBV5-1 with TRBJ2-5, with 7 nucleotides matching TRBD1. CDR1 and CDR2 (germline): SGHRS, YFSETQ. The J segment lost 1 base and the V segment lost 8 bases, leaving 2 bases of the junction unmatched. The CDR3 contains 12 residues. CDR3 nucleotide sequence: TGCGCCAGTGGGGACAGCCAAGAGACCCAGTACTTC. It codes for CASGDSQETQYF.

The chain uses TRBV29-1 and TRBJ1-2, with D unresolved. The germline V gene has CDR1 SQVTM and CDR2 ANQGSEA. Trimming stripped 3 bases from V and 4 bases from J, with 12 bases between. The CDR3 covers 13 residues. The CDR3 spells CSVDGGQVYGYTF. Here the CDR3 DNA reads TGCAGCGTTGATGGCGGGCAGGTCTATGGCTACACCTTC. The whole variable domain, filled in from reference TRBV29-1 and TRBJ1-2, reads SAVISQKPSRDICQRGTSLTIQCQVDSQVTMMFWYRQQPGQSLTLIATANQGSEATYESGFVIDKFPISRPNLTFSTLTVSNMSPEDSSIYLCSVDGGQVYGYTFGSGTRLTVV.

The CDR3 loop is CAISPGRGDSEKLFF. The CDR3, as DNA: TGTGCCATCAGTCCCGGTAGAGGAGATAGCGAAAAACTGTTTTTT. The V call is TRBV10-3, the J call TRBJ1-4; D not certain. Germline V gives CDR1 ENHRY, CDR2 SYGVKD. V lost 5 bases to trimming and J lost 8 bases, with 18 bases between them. The length of the CDR3 is 15 residues.

The rearrangement links TRBV5-1 to TRBJ1-4; D is uncertain. Trimming cost V 3 bases and J 8 bases, with 14 bases left between them. CDR1 and CDR2 from the germline V gene are SGHRS and YFSETQ. This CDR3 spans 14 amino acids. CDR3 nucleotides: TGCGCCAGCAGCTCCGGAGCAGTCGGGGAAAAACTGTTTTTT. The encoded protein is CASSSGAVGEKLFF. Variable domain in full (rest from reference TRBV5-1 and TRBJ1-4): KAGVTQTPRYLIKTRGQQVTLSCSPISGHRSVSWYQQTPGQGLQFLFEYFSETQRNKGNFPGRFSGRQFSNSRSEMNVSTLELGDSALYLCASSSGAVGEKLFFGSGTQLSVL.

This clone was found a few times. This chain joins TRBV5-4 and TRBJ2-7; 8 bases are a match to TRBD2. The CDR3 runs 15 residues. In germline, CDR1 is SGHNT, CDR2 YYREEE (reference sequence). The V gene end was trimmed by 4 bases and the J gene end by 0 bases; junction bases not matched to a gene: 6. The CDR3: CASSAGGGSSYEQYF. The CDR3 DNA is TGTGCCAGCAGCGCGGGCGGGGGGAGCTCCTACGAGCAGTACTTC.

The chain uses TRBV28 and TRBJ2-7; the match to TRBD2 covers 8 bases. CDR1 and CDR2 (germline): MDHEN, SYDVKM. Trimming took 2 bases from V and 4 from J; bases not matched to a gene: 4. The length of the CDR3 is 14 residues. The CDR3 nucleotides read TGTGCCAGCAGTTTAACTAGCGGATCTTACGAGCAGTACTTC. Amino acids: CASSLTSGSYEQYF. Together with reference TRBV28 and TRBJ2-7, the CDR3 gives the full variable domain: DVKVTQSSRYLVKRTGEKVFLECVQDMDHENMFWYRQDPGLGLRLIYFSYDVKMKEKGDIPEGYSVSREKKERFSLILESASTNQTSMYLCASSLTSGSYEQYFGPGTRLTVT.

The table lists this clone with a few counts. The chain combines TRBV2 with TRBJ2-7; possibly TRBD1 for D (5 bases). There are 15 residues in the CDR3. Deletions cut 2 bases from V and 4 bases from J, with 15 bases between. The germline CDR1 and CDR2 sequences are SNHLY and FYNNEI. As DNA, the CDR3 is TGTGCCAGCAGTGAATGGGGCCAGAATTTGTACGAGCAGTACTTC. Protein sequence: CASSEWGQNLYEQYF.

CDR3 nucleotide sequence: TGTGCCAGCAGCGTAGCTCGGGACAGTGAAAAACTGTTTTTT. Its translation: CASSVARDSEKLFF. The gene calls are TRBV9 and TRBJ1-4, with 7 bases lining up with TRBD1. Trimming took 0 bases from V and 7 from J; bases not matched to a gene: 3. The CDR3 is made up of 14 amino acids. CDR1 and CDR2 (germline): SGDLS, YYNGEE.

The chain employs TRBV3-1 (or the pseudogene TRBV3-2) and TRBJ1-6; 7 bases agree with TRBD1. Germline V CDR1 and CDR2: LGHDT, YNNKEL (reference sequence). The J segment lost 2 bases and the V segment lost 4 bases, leaving 8 bases of the junction unmatched. The CDR3 has 17 amino acids. The CDR3 loop reads CASSLRSGTAYNSPLHF. Written as DNA, the CDR3 is TGTGCCAGCAGCCTTCGATCCGGGACAGCCTATAATTCACCCCTCCACTTT.

The chain employs TRBV24-1 and TRBJ1-2, with 10 bases lining up with TRBD1. The CDR3 totals 17 residues. V was pared by 3 bases and J by 0 bases, with 6 bases of the junction left unmatched. Germline V gene lookup returns CDR1 KGHDR and CDR2 SFDVKD. CDR3 DNA sequence: TGTGCCACCAGTGATGAGGGACAGGGGCTGTCTAACTATGGCTACACCTTC. It encodes CATSDEGQGLSNYGYTF.

The rearrangement joins TRBV28 to TRBJ1-1, with 9 positions matching TRBD1. V shed 6 bases and J 0 bases; nucleotides not matched to a gene: 2. The CDR3 loop spans 14 amino acids. Germline CDR1 reads MDHEN; CDR2 reads SYDVKM. The CDR3 DNA follows: TGTGCCAGCAGCGGACAGGGGCTGAACACTGAAGCTTTCTTT. This sequence encodes CASSGQGLNTEAFF.

The chain uses TRBV9 and TRBJ2-5; 14 nucleotides line up with TRBD2. This CDR3 is 18 amino acids long. The ends lost 4 bases at V and 4 bases at J; junction bases unmatched: 12. Per germline, CDR1 SGDLS and CDR2 YYNGEE. This CDR3 reads CASSPGTSGGMLPETQYF. DNA for the CDR3: TGTGCCAGCAGCCCTGGGACTAGCGGGGGAATGCTGCCAGAGACCCAGTACTTC.

The gene calls are TRBV4-2 and TRBJ2-7, with 8 bases lining up with TRBD2. Germline-derived CDR1 and CDR2 are LGHNA and YNFKEQ. Unmatched junction bases numbered 8, after V lost 4 bases and J lost 6 bases. The CDR3 loop spans 14 amino acids. The CDR3 region has the DNA TGTGCCAGCAGCCCGGGACTAGGGGATTTCGAGCAGTACTTC. Its translation is CASSPGLGDFEQYF.

Only a few counts were recorded for this clone. V gene TRBV2 combines with J gene TRBJ1-6; 10 bases map to TRBD1. V shed 7 bases, J shed 9 bases, and the junction held 9 bases outside the gene matches. The germline CDR1 and CDR2 sequences are SNHLY and FYNNEI. The CDR3 contains 15 residues. CDR3 sequence (DNA): TGTGCCAGCAAGTTTCGCGGGACAGGGGTTTCACCCCTCCACTTT. Amino acids: CASKFRGTGVSPLHF.

The gene calls are TRBV2 and TRBJ1-1; 9 bases map to TRBD1. The germline CDR1 and CDR2 sequences are SNHLY and FYNNEI. J lost 4 bases, V lost 6 bases, and 9 bases had no gene match. The CDR3 spans 15 residues. The DNA of the CDR3 is TGTGCCAGCAGGGGCGGACAGGGGCGCTTCACTGAAGCTTTCTTT. Translation: CASRGGQGRFTEAFF. The complete variable domain, with remaining parts taken from reference TRBV2 and TRBJ1-1, reads EPEVTQTPSHQVTQMGQEVILRCVPISNHLYFYWYRQILGQKVEFLVSFYNNEISEKSEIFDDQFSVERPDGSNFTLKIRSTKLEDSAMYFCASRGGQGRFTEAFFGQGTRLTVV.

This chain joins TRBV29-1 and TRBJ2-1; 7 bases are shared with TRBD2. Per germline, CDR1 SQVTM and CDR2 ANQGSEA. J lost 2 bases, V lost 6 bases, and 10 bases had no gene match. This CDR3 comprises 15 residues. The chain's CDR3 is CSVASGARAYNEQFF. The DNA of the CDR3 is TGCAGCGTCGCGAGCGGGGCCCGTGCCTACAATGAGCAGTTCTTC.

This clone has only a few counts. The rearrangement links TRBV27 to TRBJ1-2; TRBD1 might be the D (5 bases). Germline V gene data show CDR1 as MNHEY and CDR2 as SMNVEV (reference sequence). V was pared by 5 bases and J by 3 bases, with 19 bases between. There are 16 residues in the CDR3. CDR3 sequence (DNA): TGTGCCAGCAGTCACTATGCCGGGGGGTCCTACTATGGCTACACCTTC. Its protein product is CASSHYAGGSYYGYTF.

The V gene is TRBV2, the J gene TRBJ2-7; 10 bases fit TRBD1. Germline CDR1 and CDR2: SNHLY and FYNNEI. CDR3 length equals 16 residues. V lost 4 bases, J lost 6 bases, and 12 bases stayed unmatched. In nucleotides, the CDR3 is TGTGCCAGCAGTGTCCCCTTAAGTGACAGGGGGCTCGAGCAGTACTTC. This codes for CASSVPLSDRGLEQYF.

Here the CDR3 DNA reads TGTGCCAGCAGTTTAGGAGTTTGGGACACTGAAGCTTTCTTT. The encoded protein is CASSLGVWDTEAFF. The genes are TRBV28 and TRBJ1-1; D ambiguous. CDR3 length equals 14 residues. Trimming pared 2 bases from V and 3 bases from J, leaving 10 bases between. The germline V gene has CDR1 MDHEN and CDR2 SYDVKM.

The J gene is TRBJ2-7, the V gene TRBV30; tentatively, D is TRBD2 (6 bases). V shed 0 bases and J shed 0 bases, with 9 bases lying between them. This CDR3 spans 14 amino acids. Germline V gives CDR1 GTSNPN, CDR2 SVGIG (reference sequence). The CDR3 region has the DNA TGTGCCTGGAGTGTGGGGGGAGCCTCCTACGAGCAGTACTTC. Protein product: CAWSVGGASYEQYF.

The J gene is TRBJ2-7, the V gene TRBV24-1; 10 nucleotides align to TRBD2. The V gene end was trimmed by 7 bases and the J gene end by 6 bases; junction bases not matched to a gene: 14. Germline assignment: CDR1 KGHDR and CDR2 SFDVKD. The CDR3 is 16 amino acids. CDR3 loop: CATSDNGPGLAFEQYF. The CDR3 DNA is TGTGCCACCAGCGACAACGGACCGGGACTAGCGTTCGAGCAGTACTTC.

The V call is TRBV19, the J call TRBJ2-7; maybe TRBD1 (5 bases). The V gene's germline CDR1 is LNHDA and CDR2 SQIVND (reference sequence). The V end lost 3 bases, the J end lost 1 base, and 13 bases lay between the germline ends. The CDR3 has 15 amino acids. CDR3 loop: CASSIRWTSSYEQYF. The CDR3 nucleotides are TGTGCCAGTAGTATCCGCTGGACAAGTTCCTACGAGCAGTACTTC.

The genes are TRBV19 and TRBJ1-1; unclear D gene. Germline CDR1 is LNHDA and CDR2 is SQIVND (reference sequence). Trimming left V 7 bases short and J 0 bases short, with 9 bases between. The CDR3 runs to 13 residues. CDR3 nucleotides: TGTGCCAGTATCGGTCAGGTGAACACTGAAGCTTTCTTT. Protein product: CASIGQVNTEAFF.

The chain uses TRBV3-1 (or the pseudogene TRBV3-2) and TRBJ1-1; the match to TRBD1 covers 7 bases. Germline trimming cut 6 bases from V and 1 base from J; bases unmatched to any gene: 5. CDR1 is LGHDT and CDR2 is YNNKEL in the germline V gene (reference sequence). The CDR3 length is 14 residues. This chain's CDR3 is CASRFGQENTEAFF. The CDR3 bases are TGTGCCAGCAGGTTCGGACAGGAGAACACTGAAGCTTTCTTT.

This chain connects TRBV4-3 to TRBJ2-1, with TRBD1 as a possible D gene (5 bases). Trimming took 0 bases from V and 16 from J, leaving 16 bases between them. In germline, CDR1 is LGHNA, CDR2 YSLEER. The CDR3 spans 13 residues. The CDR3 loop reads CASSQDLSLDTFF. The DNA of the CDR3 is TGCGCCAGCAGCCAAGATTTATCTCTGGACACTTTCTTC.

This clone has just a few counts. The chain has TRBV10-3 and TRBJ2-3, with 9 positions matching TRBD1. This CDR3 spans 15 amino acids. V lost 0 bases to trimming and J lost 4 bases; unmatched junction nucleotides: 2. Germline loops: CDR1 ENHRY, CDR2 SYGVKD. The CDR3 DNA reads TGTGCCATCAGTGAGTCGAGACAGGGGGCAGATACGCAGTATTTT. This encodes CAISESRQGADTQYF.